The 5 T cell receptor beta chains below come from one sample, sequenced in a study of shared clonotypes between healthy human individuals. CD45RO-negative, CCR7-positively selected cells formed the naive CD8 fraction, excluding terminally differentiated effector memory CD45RA+ cells. Repertoires were generated with immunoSEQ multiplex PCR, while TCRdb's copy carries only in-frame clones and drops some. The sample lists nearly 2 million clones, about 95% occurring once. Sequencing was done on a sample of naive CD8+ T cells sorted from blood. Source of these receptors: a man younger than 30 in good health.

Of note for this clone: Other DNA sequences of this sample code for an identical CDR3. V usage is TRBV5-6 and J usage is TRBJ2-3; D is unresolved. Germline V CDR1 and CDR2: SGHDT, YYEEEE. V shed 7 bases and J shed 1 base, with 7 bases lying between them. This CDR3 has 12 amino acids. CDR3 residues: CASSEGTDTQYF. Written as DNA, the CDR3 is TGTGCCAGCTCCGAGGGCACAGATACGCAGTATTTT.

This chain joins TRBV27 and TRBJ2-2; the D gene is possibly TRBD2 (7 bases). The germline V gene encodes CDR1 MNHEY and CDR2 SMNVEV (reference sequence). This CDR3 has 15 amino acids. The V end was cut by 1 base, the J end by 6 bases, with 12 bases between. The CDR3 sequence is CASSLLQGGAGELFF. Here the CDR3 DNA reads TGTGCCAGCAGTTTATTACAGGGAGGGGCCGGGGAGCTGTTTTTT.

This rearrangement joins TRBV27 to TRBJ2-2; D is possibly TRBD1 (6 bases). CDR3 length equals 16 residues. Trimming cost V 5 bases and J 3 bases, with 16 bases left between them. Germline CDR1 and CDR2: MNHEY and SMNVEV (reference sequence). DNA of the CDR3: TGTGCCAGCAGTAACCCCGGGACATTCTACACCGGGGAGCTGTTTTTT. It encodes CASSNPGTFYTGELFF.

The rearrangement uses TRBV7-6 and TRBJ2-1; 15 bases agree with TRBD2. CDR1 is SGHVS, CDR2 FNYEAQ, per germline. V lost 4 bases, J lost 4 bases, and 5 bases stayed unmatched. The CDR3 is 17 residues long. DNA for the CDR3: TGTGCCAGCAGCTCGGGACTAGCGGGGGGCCAATACAATGAGCAGTTCTTC. This sequence encodes CASSSGLAGGQYNEQFF.

The V call is TRBV10-3, the J call TRBJ2-7, with no clear D. This CDR3 spans 12 amino acids. The germline V gene encodes CDR1 ENHRY and CDR2 SYGVKD. Trimming shortened V by 6 bases and J by 3 bases, and 9 bases separated the two germline ends. CDR3 DNA sequence: TGTGCCATCAGCTCGACTCACTACGAGCAGTACTTC. Translating gives CAISSTHYEQYF.